This record looks at one TCR beta chain sequence and its context. This entry comes from a study of T cells in localized non-small cell lung cancer. The CDR3 runs to 15 residues. The V end lost 0 bases, the J end lost 2 bases, and 9 bases lay between the germline ends. CDR1 is KGHSH and CDR2 is LQKENI in the germline V gene. Sequenced by immunoSEQ multiplex PCR; TCRdb stores in-frame clones only, minus some. The table shows approximately 54,000 clones, with roughly 89% occurring only once. Sequences were derived from peripheral blood, sampled before any cancer treatment. The source of this sequence is a woman aged 35 to 70 with stage I lung adenocarcinoma. The chain employs TRBV18 and TRBJ2-3, with D unresolved. The CDR3 DNA is TGTGCCAGCTCACCACCAGACTCGCCCACAGATACGCAGTATTTT. The encoded protein is CASSPPDSPTDTQYF.